This entry lists 21 T cell receptor beta chains sequenced from one sample in a study of cytomegalovirus exposure and HLA in healthy donors (dated by TCRdb to about 2017). Library creation used the immunoSEQ multiplex PCR assay. The multiplex PCR relied on a mix of 60 forward primers for TCR Vbeta segments and 13 reverse primers for TCR Jbeta segments. Entries here come from immuneACCESS through TCRdb and include only in-frame sequences with V and J called. Some clones fail to appear in such tables; in the studies checked, an unresolved V gene covers under half of the shortfall, and the cause of the remainder is unknown. The sample table contains some 130,000 clones; only one count was recorded for approximately 60% of them. Clones ranked in the top ten supply 1.6% of the sample. Sequencing was performed on PBMCs. Receptors originate from a human donor in good health.

Only a few counts were recorded for this clone. The rearrangement links TRBV19 to TRBJ1-4, with D possibly TRBD1 on 6 matching bases. The CDR3 has 16 residues. V lost 5 bases and J 3 bases, leaving 16 bases between the germline ends. CDR1 is LNHDA, CDR2 SQIVND, per germline (reference sequence). CDR3 residues: CASSSFTGLANEKLFF. CDR3 in DNA: TGTGCCAGTAGTTCGTTTACAGGGCTGGCTAATGAAAAACTGTTTTTT.

V and J are TRBV7-2 and TRBJ1-1; possible D gene TRBD1, 5 bases. This CDR3 has 14 amino acids. Germline V gives CDR1 SGHTA, CDR2 FQGNSA. V lost 4 bases and J lost 3, with 12 bases in between. The CDR3 coding sequence is TGTGCCAGCAGCTCGGGGGGGTTGTACACTGAAGCTTTCTTT. It codes for CASSSGGLYTEAFF.

The V call is TRBV29-1, the J call TRBJ2-3; TRBD1 aligns across 7 bases. Germline CDR1 is SQVTM and CDR2 is ANQGSEA. The CDR3 loop spans 16 amino acids. The V gene end was trimmed by 5 bases and the J gene end by 2 bases; junction bases not matched to a gene: 13. CDR3 loop: CSVQRQGRNPTDTQYF. CDR3 DNA: TGCAGCGTTCAGAGACAGGGACGTAATCCCACAGATACGCAGTATTTT.

The chain joins TRBV9 to TRBJ2-7; possibly TRBD2 for D (6 bases). The CDR3 totals 14 residues. Looked up from germline, CDR1 is SGDLS and CDR2 is YYNGEE. The V end lost 3 bases, the J end lost 0 bases, and 10 bases lay between the germline ends. This CDR3 is CASSAGLSSYEQYF. The CDR3 nucleotides read TGTGCCAGCAGCGCGGGACTCAGCTCCTACGAGCAGTACTTC.

This rearrangement joins TRBV4-3 to TRBJ2-7, with D possibly TRBD2 on 5 matching bases. In germline, CDR1 is LGHNA, CDR2 YSLEER. Between the trimmed V and J ends, which lost 4 bases and 10 bases, there was a span of 26 bases. There are 16 residues in the CDR3. The chain's CDR3 is CASSPTSVGEVYEQYF. The CDR3 DNA reads as TGCGCCAGCAGCCCTACCAGTGTGGGAGAGGTTTATGAACAGTACTTC.

The chain recombines TRBV7-9 with TRBJ2-3; weak D call: TRBD2 (6 bases). The CDR3 has 13 amino acids. Germline CDR1 is SEHNR and CDR2 is FQNEAQ (reference sequence). This CDR3 is CGLGRTGTDTQYF. The CDR3 DNA reads TGTGGGCTGGGGAGGACGGGCACAGATACGCAGTATTTT.

V and J are TRBV11-3 and TRBJ2-2; no clear D. The CDR3 is 11 amino acids. Germline loops: CDR1 SGHNT, CDR2 YENEEA. Trimming removed 1 base from V and 8 bases from J, with 2 bases in between. The CDR3 bases are TGTGCCAGCAGCTTAGCTGGGGAGCTGTTTTTT. Translation gives CASSLAGELFF.

The V call is TRBV5-1, the J call TRBJ2-7, with TRBD1 matching over 12 bases. Trimming took 1 base from V and 7 from J; bases not matched to a gene: 3. The CDR3 covers 14 residues. Germline CDR1 SGHRS, CDR2 YFSETQ. The CDR3 is CASSLRDRGREQYF. CDR3 nucleotide sequence: TGCGCCAGCAGCTTGAGGGACAGGGGGCGGGAGCAGTACTTC.

This clone came up a few times. V is TRBV2 and J is TRBJ2-3; D perhaps matches TRBD2 (5 bases). The V and J ends lost 7 bases and 3 bases respectively, with 14 bases between them. The CDR3 contains 14 residues. Germline V gene data show CDR1 as SNHLY and CDR2 as FYNNEI. Written as DNA, the CDR3 is TGTGCCAGCAAGAGCAGGACTGGGACAGATACGCAGTATTTT. This gives the protein CASKSRTGTDTQYF.

The chain recombines TRBV6-1 with TRBJ2-3; 10 nucleotides agree with TRBD2. The CDR3 is 14 residues long. Germline V gene sequence: CDR1 MNHNS, CDR2 SASEGT. Trimming at V came to 6 bases and at J to 1 base, leaving 1 base not matched to a gene. CDR3 sequence: CASRGLAGTDTQYF. Here the CDR3 DNA reads TGTGCCAGCAGAGGACTAGCGGGCACAGATACGCAGTATTTT.

This clone occurred a few times. This chain uses TRBV19 with TRBJ1-5; D is unclear. CDR1 LNHDA and CDR2 SQIVND come from the germline V gene (reference sequence). The CDR3 contains 14 residues. V lost 5 bases and J 4 bases, leaving 12 bases between the germline ends. CDR3 in DNA: TGTGCCAGTAGTTATCTAGCGGGTAATCAGCCCCAGCATTTT. Translation: CASSYLAGNQPQHF.

The CDR3 is CASAVQAGGLYEQYF. The CDR3 nucleotides read TGTGCCAGTGCGGTCCAGGCGGGAGGATTATACGAGCAGTACTTC. J is TRBJ2-7 and V is TRBV19, with 8 bases that match TRBD2. The germline CDR1 and CDR2 sequences are LNHDA and SQIVND (reference sequence). The CDR3 runs 15 residues. Germline trimming cut 8 bases from V and 4 bases from J; bases unmatched to any gene: 13. Full variable domain (remainder filled in from reference TRBV19 and TRBJ2-7): DGGITQSPKYLFRKEGQNVTLSCEQNLNHDAMYWYRQDPGQGLRLIYYSQIVNDFQKGDIAEGYSVSREKKESFPLTVTSAQKNPTAFYLCASAVQAGGLYEQYFGPGTRLTVT.

This clone was found once. J is TRBJ1-1 and V is TRBV27, with D perhaps matching TRBD1 (5 bases). The CDR3 length is 14 residues. V was pared by 8 bases and J by 1 base, with 14 bases between. From germline, CDR1 is MNHEY and CDR2 SMNVEV (reference sequence). The CDR3 coding sequence is TGTGCCAGCCGACCCGCGGGGACGAACACTGAAGCTTTCTTT. It codes for CASRPAGTNTEAFF.

The chain carries TRBV4-1 and TRBJ1-5; tentatively, D is TRBD1 (6 bases). The CDR3 runs 15 residues. V lost 0 bases and J lost 6, with 12 bases in between. Looked up from germline, CDR1 is MGHRA and CDR2 is YSYEKL. CDR3 amino acids: CASSQETGRGQPQHF. DNA for the CDR3: TGCGCCAGCAGCCAAGAAACCGGCAGGGGTCAGCCCCAGCATTTT.

The rearrangement links TRBV6-5 to TRBJ2-7; the D gene is possibly TRBD2 (5 bases). Germline CDR1 is MNHEY and CDR2 is SVGAGI. The CDR3 is 14 amino acids. V was pared by 6 bases and J by 0 bases, with 12 bases between. The CDR3 DNA sequence: TGTGCCAGCAGAAAAATCGGGGACTCCTACGAGCAGTACTTC. Protein product: CASRKIGDSYEQYF.

This rearrangement joins TRBV6-6 to TRBJ1-5, with 7 bases identical to TRBD1. V lost 7 bases to trimming and J lost 4 bases; unmatched junction nucleotides: 7. This CDR3 comprises 14 residues. In germline, CDR1 is MNHNY, CDR2 SVGAGI (reference sequence). CDR3 sequence: CASNTGDANQPQHF. CDR3 DNA: TGTGCCAGCAATACAGGGGACGCTAATCAGCCCCAGCATTTT.

The chain joins TRBV7-2 to TRBJ2-4; 8 nucleotides agree with TRBD2. The CDR3 has 18 amino acids. From germline, CDR1 is SGHTA and CDR2 FQGNSA. Trimming at V came to 3 bases and at J to 0 bases, leaving 10 bases not matched to a gene. CDR3 region: CASSFSATSGGAKNIQYF. DNA for the CDR3: TGTGCCAGCAGCTTCTCGGCAACTAGCGGTGGAGCCAAAAACATTCAGTACTTC.

The chain uses TRBV29-1 and TRBJ1-1, with TRBD1 matching 7 bases. V was clipped by 7 bases and J by 3 bases; unmatched bases: 5. Germline CDR1 reads SQVTM; CDR2 reads ANQGSEA. This CDR3 region has 12 residues. In nucleotides, the CDR3 is TGCAGCGCCAGACAGGGAGACACTGAAGCTTTCTTT. This gives the protein CSARQGDTEAFF.

The rearrangement joins TRBV5-4 to TRBJ2-7; D unresolved. CDR1 and CDR2 from the germline V gene are SGHNT and YYREEE (reference sequence). V was shortened by 0 bases and J by 4 bases, with 14 bases between the two germline ends. The length of the CDR3 is 15 residues. In DNA form, the CDR3 reads TGTGCCAGCAGCTTGGCCGGTGGCGGCGCATACGAGCAGTACTTC. Translating it yields CASSLAGGGAYEQYF.

The chain uses TRBV20-1 and TRBJ2-7, with D possibly matching TRBD1 (5 bases). Germline lookup yields CDR1 DFQATT and CDR2 SNEGSKA (reference sequence). Trimming took off 4 bases at V and 6 bases at J, with 10 bases between the two ends. The CDR3 sequence is 11 residues long. CDR3 protein: CSAKGPAEQYF. The CDR3 bases are TGCAGTGCTAAGGGGCCTGCCGAGCAGTACTTC.

The chain combines TRBV19 with TRBJ1-1; D gene ambiguous. This CDR3 has 13 amino acids. With 1 base removed from V and 1 base from J, the gap between germline ends came to 4 bases. Per the germline V gene, CDR1 is LNHDA and CDR2 is SQIVND (reference sequence). The CDR3 here is CASSIVRNTEAFF. The CDR3 bases are TGTGCCAGTAGTATAGTCCGGAACACTGAAGCTTTCTTT.